Presented here are 20 T cell receptor beta chains from one specimen sequenced in a study of T cell responses to AZD1222 COVID-19 vaccine. Profiling relied on immunoSEQ multiplex PCR, and the TCRdb table lists in-frame clones only, not all of them. The sample has some 130,000 clones, around 90% seen once; the top ten hold about 6%. The specimen was peripheral blood, collected on day 0 of AZD1222 vaccination. The receptors stem from an adult in good health.

The chain employs TRBV6-5 and TRBJ1-6; D not certain. V lost 7 bases and J 14 bases, leaving 15 bases between the germline ends. This CDR3 spans 12 amino acids. Germline CDR1 is MNHEY and CDR2 is SVGAGI. The CDR3 loop reads CASIGPSFALHF. In nucleotides, the CDR3 is TGTGCCAGCATCGGACCTTCGTTCGCCCTCCACTTT.

This clone showed up just a few times. This chain links TRBV2 with TRBJ1-5; D uncertain. The V end was cut by 6 bases, the J end by 5 bases, with 11 bases between. Germline V gene sequence: CDR1 SNHLY, CDR2 FYNNEI. This CDR3 contains 13 residues. Here the CDR3 reads CASRPTDYQPQHF. DNA of the CDR3: TGTGCCAGCAGACCCACAGACTATCAGCCCCAGCATTTT. Complete variable domain (other parts from reference TRBV2 and TRBJ1-5): EPEVTQTPSHQVTQMGQEVILRCVPISNHLYFYWYRQILGQKVEFLVSFYNNEISEKSEIFDDQFSVERPDGSNFTLKIRSTKLEDSAMYFCASRPTDYQPQHFGDGTRLSIL.

With regard to this clone: A junction end diverges from the germline sequence, so it may reflect a read error. This chain joins TRBV7-7 and TRBJ1-2; a possible D gene is TRBD1 (5 bases). The CDR3 is 17 residues long. Germline V CDR1 and CDR2: SSHAT, FNYEAQ (reference sequence). The chain's CDR3 is CASSLGTEGRRLCGYTF. The CDR3 nucleotides are TGTGCTAGCAGCTTGGGGACGGAAGGACGACGGCTTTGTGGCTACACCTTC.

V gene TRBV11-2 combines with J gene TRBJ1-3; D gene uncertain. V was pared by 2 bases and J by 4 bases, with 9 bases between. The CDR3 contains 14 residues. Germline assignment: CDR1 SGHAT and CDR2 FQNNGV. This chain's CDR3 is CASSLRRNGNTIYF. In nucleotides, the CDR3 is TGTGCCAGCAGCTTACGACGGAACGGAAACACCATATATTTT.

The chain uses TRBV20-1 and TRBJ2-3, with D uncertain. Germline loops: CDR1 DFQATT, CDR2 SNEGSKA (reference sequence). The CDR3 sequence is 11 residues long. Trimming took off 0 bases at V and 7 bases at J, with 5 bases between the two ends. CDR3 nucleotide sequence: TGCAGTGCTAGAGATCCGAATACGCAGTATTTT. Translated, it gives CSARDPNTQYF.

This chain joins TRBV7-3 and TRBJ2-7; D unresolved. V was pared by 5 bases and J by 1 base, with 9 bases between. The CDR3 is made up of 13 amino acids. The V gene's germline CDR1 is SGHTA and CDR2 FQGTGA. CDR3 sequence reads: CASSPHGSYEQYF. CDR3 nucleotides: TGTGCCAGCAGCCCCCACGGATCCTACGAGCAGTACTTC.

The rearrangement joins TRBV19 to TRBJ1-1, with TRBD1 matching over 8 bases. V was pared by 3 bases and J by 0 bases, with 3 bases of the junction left unmatched. Germline V lookup: CDR1 LNHDA, CDR2 SQIVND (reference sequence). CDR3 length: 15 amino acids. The CDR3 region has the DNA TGTGCCAGTAGTATCTGGGGACAGGTGAACACTGAAGCTTTCTTT. It translates to CASSIWGQVNTEAFF.

The rearrangement joins TRBV14 to TRBJ1-1; D is unresolved. The CDR3 has 10 amino acids. Trimming cost V 3 bases and J 8 bases, with 4 bases left between them. Germline values: CDR1 SGHDN, CDR2 FVKESK. The CDR3 reads CASSHREAFF. The CDR3, as DNA: TGTGCCAGCAGCCATCGAGAAGCTTTCTTT.

The chain joins TRBV6-5 to TRBJ2-7, with 7 bases lining up with TRBD2. Germline V gives CDR1 MNHEY, CDR2 SVGAGI. V lost 10 bases and J lost 0; bases outside the gene matches: 6. The CDR3 totals 13 residues. The CDR3 here is CATRGENSYEQYF. The CDR3 nucleotides read TGTGCCACCCGGGGGGAGAACTCCTACGAGCAGTACTTC.

The chain recombines TRBV5-1 with TRBJ1-1; 7 nucleotides line up with TRBD1. Germline V gives CDR1 SGHRS, CDR2 YFSETQ. The V and J ends lost 0 bases and 4 bases, in that order; junction bases with no gene match: 9. This CDR3 is 16 amino acids long. The CDR3 protein is CASSLALGTAGTEAFF. The CDR3 DNA reads TGCGCCAGCAGCTTGGCCCTCGGGACAGCGGGCACTGAAGCTTTCTTT. Full variable domain (outside the CDR3, taken from reference TRBV5-1 and TRBJ1-1): KAGVTQTPRYLIKTRGQQVTLSCSPISGHRSVSWYQQTPGQGLQFLFEYFSETQRNKGNFPGRFSGRQFSNSRSEMNVSTLELGDSALYLCASSLALGTAGTEAFFGQGTRLTVV.

There are a few counts of this clone. The rearrangement uses TRBV2 and TRBJ1-5; no firm D call. V was pared by 7 bases and J by 0 bases, with 7 bases between. Germline V gene data show CDR1 as SNHLY and CDR2 as FYNNEI. The CDR3 totals 13 residues. In DNA form, the CDR3 reads TGTGCCAGCAACCTGAATAGCAATCAGCCCCAGCATTTT. It yields the protein CASNLNSNQPQHF.

The rearrangement uses TRBV7-3 and TRBJ2-1, with D possibly TRBD2 on 7 matching bases. Germline CDR1 reads SGHTA; CDR2 reads FQGTGA. The CDR3 has 15 residues. V lost 5 bases and J lost 8, with 19 bases in between. The CDR3: CASSAMRGGSDEQFF. The CDR3 DNA reads as TGTGCCAGCAGCGCCATGAGGGGGGGTTCCGATGAGCAGTTCTTC.

The chain recombines TRBV30 with TRBJ1-1, with D perhaps TRBD1 (5 bases). With 7 bases removed from V and 5 bases from J, the gap between germline ends came to 20 bases. Germline V gives CDR1 GTSNPN, CDR2 SVGIG (reference sequence). The CDR3 has 14 amino acids. The CDR3 bases are TGTGCCTTGGAGAAGGGCCTGGGGGGAACTGAAGCTTTCTTT. Protein sequence: CALEKGLGGTEAFF.

The CDR3, as DNA: TGTGCCAGCAGCTTATTCCGGGACGGTAACTATGGCTACACCTTC. Encoded protein: CASSLFRDGNYGYTF. This chain joins TRBV7-8 and TRBJ1-2, with D perhaps matching TRBD1 (5 bases). The CDR3 totals 15 residues. Trimming took off 2 bases at V and 1 base at J, with 11 bases between the two ends. The germline CDR1 and CDR2 sequences are SGHVS and FQNEAQ.

The chain carries TRBV18 and TRBJ1-1; a possible D gene is TRBD1 (6 bases). CDR1 KGHSH and CDR2 LQKENI come from the germline V gene. The CDR3 is 17 amino acids. V was pared by 6 bases and J by 1 base, with 21 bases between. CDR3 residues: CASSRSEGHWGNTEAFF. Here the CDR3 DNA reads TGTGCCAGCTCCCGTTCCGAGGGACACTGGGGGAACACTGAAGCTTTCTTT.

The V call is TRBV6-2 or TRBV6-3, the J call TRBJ1-3; TRBD1 might be the D (5 bases). The CDR3 consists of 15 residues. The V gene lost 1 base and the J gene lost 1 base, with 8 bases spanning the gap. Germline lookup yields CDR1 MNHEY and CDR2 SVGEGT. CDR3: CASSYFGHSGNTIYF. The DNA for the CDR3 is TGTGCCAGCAGTTACTTCGGACATTCTGGAAACACCATATATTTT.

The J gene is TRBJ2-7, the V gene TRBV6-1; TRBD1 agrees at 8 bases. The CDR3 length is 14 residues. V lost 2 bases, J lost 13 bases, and 13 bases stayed unmatched. CDR1 is MNHNS, CDR2 SASEGT, per germline. The CDR3 sequence: CASSESRRQGQGYF. DNA of the CDR3: TGTGCCAGCAGTGAAAGTCGGAGACAGGGGCAGGGATACTTC.

DNA for the CDR3: TGTGCCAGCAGCTGGACCACAGGGACCGGGGAGCTGTTTTTT. Translating gives CASSWTTGTGELFF. This chain uses TRBV7-3 with TRBJ2-2; D is possibly TRBD1 (6 bases). V was pared by 4 bases and J by 5 bases, with 11 bases between. Germline CDR1 SGHTA, CDR2 FQGTGA. The CDR3 extends over 14 amino acids.

The chain links TRBV6-1 to TRBJ2-1; D may be TRBD1 or TRBD2 (5 bases each). V lost 0 bases, J lost 1 base, and 7 bases lay in between. From germline, CDR1 is MNHNS and CDR2 SASEGT. This CDR3 is built from 15 residues. The CDR3 DNA sequence: TGTGCCAGCAGTGAAGCGAGGGGTTCCTACAATGAGCAGTTCTTC. Its translation is CASSEARGSYNEQFF.

This clone has only one observation. Other DNA sequences of this sample code for an identical CDR3. The V gene is TRBV6-2 or TRBV6-3, the J gene TRBJ2-7; no clear D. Germline lookup yields CDR1 MNHEY and CDR2 SVGEGT. The CDR3 is 10 residues long. V was pared by 5 bases and J by 3 bases, with 2 bases between. Written as DNA, the CDR3 is TGTGCCAGCAGTGACTACGAGCAGTACTTC. This translates into CASSDYEQYF.